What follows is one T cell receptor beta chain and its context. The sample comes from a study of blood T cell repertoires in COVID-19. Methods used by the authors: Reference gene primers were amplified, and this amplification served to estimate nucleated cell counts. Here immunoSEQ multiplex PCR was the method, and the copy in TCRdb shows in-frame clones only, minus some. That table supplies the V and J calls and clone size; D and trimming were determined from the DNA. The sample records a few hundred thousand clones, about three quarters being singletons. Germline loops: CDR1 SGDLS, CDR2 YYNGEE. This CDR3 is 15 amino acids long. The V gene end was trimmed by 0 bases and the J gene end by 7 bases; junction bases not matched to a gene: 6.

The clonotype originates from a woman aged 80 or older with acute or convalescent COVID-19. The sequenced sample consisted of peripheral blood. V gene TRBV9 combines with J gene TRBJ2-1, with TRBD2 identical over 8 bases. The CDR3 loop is CASSVGTGGRNEQFF. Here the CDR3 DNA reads TGTGCCAGCAGCGTAGGAACGGGGGGGCGGAATGAGCAGTTCTTC.